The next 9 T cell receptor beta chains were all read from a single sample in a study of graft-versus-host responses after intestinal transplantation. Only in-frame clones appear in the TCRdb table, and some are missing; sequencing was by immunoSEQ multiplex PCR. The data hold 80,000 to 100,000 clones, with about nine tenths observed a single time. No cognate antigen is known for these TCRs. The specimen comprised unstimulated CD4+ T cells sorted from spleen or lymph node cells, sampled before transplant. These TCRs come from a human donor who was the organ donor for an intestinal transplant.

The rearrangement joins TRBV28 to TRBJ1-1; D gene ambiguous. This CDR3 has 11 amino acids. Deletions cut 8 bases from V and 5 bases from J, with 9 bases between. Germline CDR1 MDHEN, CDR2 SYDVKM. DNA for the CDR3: TGTGCCAGCGGGCCTGAAACTGAAGCTTTCTTT. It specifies CASGPETEAFF.

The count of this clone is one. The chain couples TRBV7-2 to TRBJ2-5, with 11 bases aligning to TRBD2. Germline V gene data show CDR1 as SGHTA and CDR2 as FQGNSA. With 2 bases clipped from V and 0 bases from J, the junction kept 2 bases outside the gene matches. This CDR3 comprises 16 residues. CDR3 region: CASSLIAGGNQETQYF. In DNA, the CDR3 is TGTGCCAGCAGCTTAATAGCGGGGGGGAACCAAGAGACCCAGTACTTC.

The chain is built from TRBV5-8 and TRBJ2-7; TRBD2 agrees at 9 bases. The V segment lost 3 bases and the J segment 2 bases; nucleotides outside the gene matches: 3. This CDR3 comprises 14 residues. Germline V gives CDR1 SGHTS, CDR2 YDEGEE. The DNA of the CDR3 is TGTGCCAGCAGCTCGGGACTAGCCGCCTACGAGCAGTACTTC. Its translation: CASSSGLAAYEQYF.

Here the CDR3 reads CASSTTPTGTRYEQYF. DNA of the CDR3: TGTGCCAGTAGCACTACTCCGACAGGGACCCGGTACGAGCAGTACTTC. The V gene is TRBV19, the J gene TRBJ2-7, with TRBD1 matching over 7 bases. This CDR3 is 16 amino acids long. CDR1 and CDR2 from the germline V gene are LNHDA and SQIVND (reference sequence). The J segment lost 4 bases and the V segment lost 6 bases, leaving 15 bases of the junction unmatched.

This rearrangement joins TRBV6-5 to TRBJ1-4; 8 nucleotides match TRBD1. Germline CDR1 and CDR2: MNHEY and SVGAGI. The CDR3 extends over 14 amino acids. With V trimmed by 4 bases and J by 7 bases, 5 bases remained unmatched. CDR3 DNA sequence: TGTGCCAGCAGTTTCCAGGGGGCGGGTGAAAAACTGTTTTTT. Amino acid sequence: CASSFQGAGEKLFF.

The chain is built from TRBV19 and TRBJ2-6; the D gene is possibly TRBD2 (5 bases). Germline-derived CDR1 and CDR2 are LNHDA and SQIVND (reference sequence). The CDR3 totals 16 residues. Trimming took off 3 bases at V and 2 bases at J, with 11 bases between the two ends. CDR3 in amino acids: CASSIPRGAGANVLTF. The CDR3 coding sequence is TGTGCCAGTAGTATCCCCCGGGGTGCTGGGGCCAACGTCCTGACTTTC.

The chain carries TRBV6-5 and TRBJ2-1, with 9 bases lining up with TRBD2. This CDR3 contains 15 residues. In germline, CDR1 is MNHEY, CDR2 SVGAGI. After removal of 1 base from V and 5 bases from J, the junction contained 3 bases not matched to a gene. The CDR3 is CASSYLVAGDNEQFF. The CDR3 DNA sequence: TGTGCCAGCAGTTACTTGGTAGCGGGGGACAATGAGCAGTTCTTC.

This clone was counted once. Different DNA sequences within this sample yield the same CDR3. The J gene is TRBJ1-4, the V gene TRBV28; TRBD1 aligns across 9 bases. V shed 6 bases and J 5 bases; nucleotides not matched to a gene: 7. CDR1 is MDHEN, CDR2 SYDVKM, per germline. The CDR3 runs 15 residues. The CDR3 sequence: CASSPSGTGNEKLFF. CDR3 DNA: TGTGCCAGCAGCCCCTCCGGGACAGGGAATGAAAAACTGTTTTTT.

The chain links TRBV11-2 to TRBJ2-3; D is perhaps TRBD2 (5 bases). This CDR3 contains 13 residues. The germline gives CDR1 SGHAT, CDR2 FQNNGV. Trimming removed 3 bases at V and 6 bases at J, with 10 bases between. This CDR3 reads CASSFRRVDTQYF. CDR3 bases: TGTGCCAGCAGCTTCAGGCGGGTGGATACGCAGTATTTT.